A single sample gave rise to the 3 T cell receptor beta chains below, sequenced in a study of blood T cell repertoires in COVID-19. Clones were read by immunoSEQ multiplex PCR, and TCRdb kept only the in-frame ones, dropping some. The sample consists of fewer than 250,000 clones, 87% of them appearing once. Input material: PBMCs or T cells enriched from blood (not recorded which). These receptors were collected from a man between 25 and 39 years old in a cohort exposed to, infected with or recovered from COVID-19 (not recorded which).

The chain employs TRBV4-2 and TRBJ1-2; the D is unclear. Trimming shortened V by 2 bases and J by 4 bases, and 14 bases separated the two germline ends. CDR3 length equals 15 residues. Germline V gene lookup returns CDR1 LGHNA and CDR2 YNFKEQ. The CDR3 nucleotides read TGTGCCAGCAGCCAACTTTCCGGGTCCGGCTATGGCTACACCTTC. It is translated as CASSQLSGSGYGYTF.

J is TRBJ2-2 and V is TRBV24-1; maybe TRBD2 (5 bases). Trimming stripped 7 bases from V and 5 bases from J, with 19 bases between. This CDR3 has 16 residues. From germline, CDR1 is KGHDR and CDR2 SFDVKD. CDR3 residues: CATSGSLNEGTGELFF. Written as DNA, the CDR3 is TGTGCCACCAGCGGATCATTGAACGAGGGAACCGGGGAGCTGTTTTTT.

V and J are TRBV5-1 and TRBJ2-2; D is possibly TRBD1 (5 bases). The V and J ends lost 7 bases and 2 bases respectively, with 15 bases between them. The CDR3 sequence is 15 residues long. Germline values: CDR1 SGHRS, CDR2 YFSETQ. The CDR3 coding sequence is TGCGCCAGCGCTCTCAGGGCTGTAAACACCGGGGAGCTGTTTTTT. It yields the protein CASALRAVNTGELFF. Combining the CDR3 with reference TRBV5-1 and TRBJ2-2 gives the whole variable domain KAGVTQTPRYLIKTRGQQVTLSCSPISGHRSVSWYQQTPGQGLQFLFEYFSETQRNKGNFPGRFSGRQFSNSRSEMNVSTLELGDSALYLCASALRAVNTGELFFGEGSRLTVL.